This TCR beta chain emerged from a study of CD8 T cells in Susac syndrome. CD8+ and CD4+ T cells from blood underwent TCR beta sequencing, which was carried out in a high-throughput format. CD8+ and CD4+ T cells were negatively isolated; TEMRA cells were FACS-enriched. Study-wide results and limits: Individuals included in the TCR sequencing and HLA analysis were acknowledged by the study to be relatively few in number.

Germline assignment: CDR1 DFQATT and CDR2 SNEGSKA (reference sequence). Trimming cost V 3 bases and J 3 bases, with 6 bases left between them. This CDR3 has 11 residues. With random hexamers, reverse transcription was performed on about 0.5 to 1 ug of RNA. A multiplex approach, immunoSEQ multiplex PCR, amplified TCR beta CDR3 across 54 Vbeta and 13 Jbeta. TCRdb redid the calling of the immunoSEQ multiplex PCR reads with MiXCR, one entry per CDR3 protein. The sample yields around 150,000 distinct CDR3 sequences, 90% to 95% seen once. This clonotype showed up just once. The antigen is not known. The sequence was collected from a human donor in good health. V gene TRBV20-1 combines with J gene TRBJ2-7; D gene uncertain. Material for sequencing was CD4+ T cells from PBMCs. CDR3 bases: TGCAGTGCTAGTCAGAACTACGAGCAGTACTTC. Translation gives CSASQNYEQYF.